The 20 T cell receptor beta chains below were found in one sample sequenced in a study of T cell changes during pregnancy in multiple sclerosis. The assay was immunoSEQ multiplex PCR, and TCRdb's table has in-frame clones only and misses some. The sample lists over 100,000 clones, 80% to 95% occurring once. The sample in question was peripheral blood, obtained in the third trimester of pregnancy. These receptor sequences come from a female donor with multiple sclerosis, enrolled in a pregnancy study.

The chain uses TRBV2 and TRBJ2-7; 7 bases are shared with TRBD2. CDR3 length: 16 residues. V dropped 0 bases and J dropped 0; count of bases not matched to a gene: 5. Germline V lookup: CDR1 SNHLY, CDR2 FYNNEI. CDR3 protein: CASSEALGGSSYEQYF. CDR3 in DNA: TGTGCCAGCAGTGAAGCGCTTGGCGGGAGCTCCTACGAGCAGTACTTC.

This chain links TRBV5-1 with TRBJ2-1, with a weak D call TRBD2 (5 bases). From germline, CDR1 is SGHRS and CDR2 YFSETQ. V lost 4 bases to trimming and J lost 3 bases, with 11 bases between them. CDR3 length equals 14 residues. CDR3 sequence: CASSPGSLYNEQFF. CDR3 coding DNA: TGCGCCAGCAGCCCGGGGTCCCTCTACAATGAGCAGTTCTTC.

Written as DNA, the CDR3 is TGTGCCAGTAGGAGGGAGTCCTTCTCCCTTAGCAATCAGCCCCAGCATTTT. Its translation is CASRRESFSLSNQPQHF. V and J are TRBV19 and TRBJ1-5; D gene ambiguous. Germline V gives CDR1 LNHDA, CDR2 SQIVND (reference sequence). This CDR3 has 17 residues. The germline V and J ends were trimmed by 6 bases and 0 bases, with 18 bases remaining between them.

The chain uses TRBV10-2 and TRBJ2-1; the D gene is possibly TRBD2 (6 bases). V was shortened by 2 bases and J by 7 bases, with 6 bases between the two germline ends. This CDR3 has 12 amino acids. The germline gives CDR1 WSHSY, CDR2 SAAADI. CDR3 sequence reads: CASSEGGNEQFF. DNA for the CDR3: TGCGCCAGCAGTGAGGGGGGGAATGAGCAGTTCTTC.

The CDR3 sequence is CASSVVGGASGNTIYF. CDR3 sequence (DNA): TGTGCCAGCAGCGTAGTAGGTGGGGCGTCTGGAAACACCATATATTTT. The V call is TRBV9, the J call TRBJ1-3; a weak D match, TRBD1 (5 bases). The germline V gene encodes CDR1 SGDLS and CDR2 YYNGEE. The CDR3 totals 16 residues. The V and J ends lost 0 bases and 1 base respectively, with 11 bases between them.

This chain joins TRBV9 and TRBJ2-1; weak D call: TRBD2 (5 bases). CDR1 SGDLS and CDR2 YYNGEE come from the germline V gene. The CDR3 totals 14 residues. V lost 2 bases to trimming and J lost 9 bases, with 15 bases between them. This chain's CDR3 is CASSVDLVRAEQFF. As DNA, the CDR3 is TGTGCCAGCAGCGTTGACCTAGTGAGGGCTGAGCAGTTCTTC.

This chain uses TRBV9 with TRBJ1-2; D ambiguous. Looked up from germline, CDR1 is SGDLS and CDR2 is YYNGEE. The CDR3 runs 13 residues. The V and J ends lost 2 bases and 8 bases respectively, with 13 bases between them. The CDR3 protein is CASSVDPSGGYTF. CDR3 in DNA: TGTGCCAGCAGCGTTGATCCCTCGGGGGGCTACACCTTC.

The chain combines TRBV19 with TRBJ1-1; no clear D. Germline V lookup: CDR1 LNHDA, CDR2 SQIVND (reference sequence). Trimming removed 11 bases at V and 1 base at J, with 14 bases between. This CDR3 comprises 13 residues. The DNA for the CDR3 is TGTGCCGCTAGCTACAGCAGGAACACTGAAGCTTTCTTT. This sequence encodes CAASYSRNTEAFF. Supplemented by reference TRBV19 and TRBJ1-1, the full variable domain reads DGGITQSPKYLFRKEGQNVTLSCEQNLNHDAMYWYRQDPGQGLRLIYYSQIVNDFQKGDIAEGYSVSREKKESFPLTVTSAQKNPTAFYLCAASYSRNTEAFFGQGTRLTVV.

This clone was counted a single time. The CDR3 DNA reads as TGTGCCAGCAGCCAACCGACAGGGGGCGAGGGCACAGATACGCAGTATTTT. It yields the protein CASSQPTGGEGTDTQYF. The chain links TRBV11-1 to TRBJ2-3; TRBD1 agrees at 10 bases. The CDR3 sequence is 17 residues long. CDR1 is SGHAT, CDR2 FQDESV, per germline (reference sequence). Trimming cost V 5 bases and J 1 base; bases outside gene matches: 9.

This clone was recorded only once. The V call is TRBV11-1, the J call TRBJ2-3, with D perhaps matching TRBD2 (5 bases). V gave up 5 bases and J gave up 5 bases, with 11 bases separating them. The germline CDR1 and CDR2 sequences are SGHAT and FQDESV (reference sequence). The CDR3 sequence is 13 residues long. The CDR3 region is CASSLFGEDTQYF. The CDR3 nucleotides read TGTGCCAGCAGCCTTTTCGGGGAAGATACGCAGTATTTT.

The chain is built from TRBV5-1 and TRBJ1-2; 8 bases are a match to TRBD1. CDR3 size: 15 residues. The junction had 9 bases not matched to a gene; V was cut back by 4 bases and J by 4 bases. Looked up from germline, CDR1 is SGHRS and CDR2 is YFSETQ. The CDR3 region is CASSQDRVELYGYTF. The CDR3, as DNA: TGCGCCAGCAGCCAGGACAGGGTAGAACTCTATGGCTACACCTTC.

This sequence joins TRBV5-1 and TRBJ1-2, with 8 bases fitting TRBD1. This CDR3 comprises 15 residues. CDR1 and CDR2 (germline): SGHRS, YFSETQ. J gave up 3 bases and V 1 base, and 5 bases lay outside the gene matches. The DNA for the CDR3 is TGCGCCAGCAGCTTGACGGCAGGGGGCGACTATGGCTACACCTTC. Amino acid sequence: CASSLTAGGDYGYTF.

The genes are TRBV12-1 and TRBJ2-3; the table names TRBD1, a call not compared with the DNA. TRBV12-1 is deemed a pseudogene. The CDR3 is 13 residues long. CDR3 in DNA: TGTGCCAGCAGCCCGTCGTGGCAAGATACGCAGTATTTT. It specifies CASSPSWQDTQYF.

J is TRBJ2-5 and V is TRBV2, with 10 bases identical to TRBD2. Germline values: CDR1 SNHLY, CDR2 FYNNEI. Trimming at V came to 7 bases and at J to 4 bases, leaving 9 bases not matched to a gene. The CDR3 spans 15 residues. The CDR3 is CASTRGLARGETQYF. The CDR3 DNA follows: TGTGCCAGCACCCGGGGACTAGCGAGGGGAGAGACCCAGTACTTC.

This clone was seen only once. The chain employs TRBV28 and TRBJ2-7; possibly TRBD1 for D (5 bases). The CDR3 runs 15 residues. Trimming took off 2 bases at V and 0 bases at J, with 11 bases between the two ends. CDR1 is MDHEN, CDR2 SYDVKM, per germline. For the CDR3, the DNA is TGTGCCAGCAGTTTAGGGGCAGGGCCCTCCTACGAGCAGTACTTC. Translating gives CASSLGAGPSYEQYF.

The chain couples TRBV19 to TRBJ1-3, with unresolved D. The CDR3 runs to 18 residues. Trimming took off 1 base at V and 1 base at J, with 17 bases between the two ends. Per the germline V gene, CDR1 is LNHDA and CDR2 is SQIVND (reference sequence). CDR3 in amino acids: CASSIARNLTVSGNTIYF. DNA for the CDR3: TGTGCCAGTAGTATAGCCAGGAACCTTACAGTTTCTGGAAACACCATATATTTT. The entire variable domain, with the rest obtained from reference TRBV19 and TRBJ1-3, is as follows: DGGITQSPKYLFRKEGQNVTLSCEQNLNHDAMYWYRQDPGQGLRLIYYSQIVNDFQKGDIAEGYSVSREKKESFPLTVTSAQKNPTAFYLCASSIARNLTVSGNTIYFGEGSWLTVV.

This clone was found once. CDR3 in DNA: TGTGCCAGCAGCCACCAGCGGGAGGGGGTGGATACGCAGTATTTT. This translates into CASSHQREGVDTQYF. This chain connects TRBV5-4 to TRBJ2-3; 10 nucleotides match TRBD2. The junction had 8 bases not matched to a gene; V was cut back by 4 bases and J by 6 bases. The CDR3 runs 15 residues. Germline assignment: CDR1 SGHNT and CDR2 YYREEE (reference sequence).

This sequence joins TRBV28 and TRBJ1-1; 7 positions agree with TRBD1. V lost 7 bases, J lost 4 bases, and 9 bases stayed unmatched. This CDR3 spans 14 amino acids. From germline, CDR1 is MDHEN and CDR2 SYDVKM. The CDR3 loop reads CASNLRGTGTEAFF. CDR3 DNA: TGTGCCAGCAATCTCAGGGGGACCGGCACTGAAGCTTTCTTT.

This clone was observed a single time. This chain joins TRBV6-5 and TRBJ2-3; TRBD2 might be the D (6 bases). The CDR3 covers 14 residues. V shed 8 bases and J shed 3 bases, with 15 bases lying between them. Germline V gene data show CDR1 as MNHEY and CDR2 as SVGAGI. In DNA, the CDR3 is TGTGCCAGCTCCGGGGGAGGCGGGACAGATACGCAGTATTTT. This gives the protein CASSGGGGTDTQYF.

The chain recombines TRBV9 with TRBJ1-4; tentatively, D is TRBD1 (6 bases). There are 13 residues in the CDR3. Germline lookup yields CDR1 SGDLS and CDR2 YYNGEE. V gave up 3 bases and J gave up 8 bases, with 11 bases separating them. The CDR3 region has the DNA TGTGCCAGCAGCGCAACAGGGCTCGAAAAACTGTTTTTT. Amino acid sequence: CASSATGLEKLFF.